Listed below are T cell receptor beta chains from one sample, sequenced in a study of cytomegalovirus exposure and HLA in healthy donors. Sequenced by immunoSEQ multiplex PCR; TCRdb stores in-frame clones only, minus some. The sample totals about 200,000 clones. Sequencing used PBMCs. These TCRs come from a man aged 30 to 45 in good health and CMV-seronegative. The CDR3 runs from the conserved cysteine through the conserved F or W.

j_call,v_call,cdr3_aa
TRBJ2-5,TRBV5-5,CASSLVSGGTETQYF
TRBJ2-7,TRBV5-1,CASSLVGTSGRFYEQYF
TRBJ2-5,TRBV5-1,CASSLSAGWAETQYF
TRBJ2-5,TRBV5-1,CASSWSGQGTLETQYF
TRBJ1-2,TRBV28,CASSFLGHYGYTF
TRBJ2-2,TRBV5-1,CASSLGQGNTGELFF
TRBJ2-2,TRBV11-2,CASSLVQGSAGELFF
TRBJ1-2,TRBV6-6,CASSRDSSQGYGYTF
TRBJ2-5,TRBV27,CASSSQQDRVVKETQYF
TRBJ1-1,TRBV29-1,CSARHGEAFF
TRBJ1-3,TRBV7-8,CASSPGGETGNTIYF
TRBJ1-1,TRBV6-5,CASSYLSSGNTEAFF
TRBJ2-3,TRBV29-1,CSVRTSGAVSDTQYF
TRBJ2-2,TRBV7-6,CASSLGASGGAGELFF
TRBJ2-2,TRBV10-3,CAISTGTGVNGELFF
TRBJ1-5,TRBV7-2,CASSLVAGDRQPQHF
TRBJ2-3,TRBV5-6,CASSLLLSSTDTQYF
TRBJ2-2,TRBV7-9,CASSLVETGFTGELFF
TRBJ1-1,TRBV2,CASENKGGYTEAFF
TRBJ2-1,TRBV27,CASSRTSWENEQFF
TRBJ2-1,TRBV19,CASSKAGTNNEQFF
TRBJ2-7,TRBV4-2,CASSQTGAPYEQYF
TRBJ2-3,TRBV5-1,CASSGGQGAPPDTQYF
TRBJ2-2,TRBV4-1,CASSLRTSGGHNTGELFF
TRBJ2-2,TRBV2,CASSLLAGKNTGELFF
TRBJ1-2,TRBV9,CASSSRTGTNYGYTF
-,TRBV19,CASRRRTGGIENEQYF
TRBJ1-3,TRBV19,CASSPAGVAGNTIYF
TRBJ2-1,TRBV7-8,CASATGAYNEQFF
TRBJ2-1,TRBV7-8,CASSLAGGQGPYNEQFF
TRBJ2-1,TRBV5-1,CASSDERGEQFF
TRBJ1-5,TRBV19,CASNYDRGNQPQHF
TRBJ2-6,TRBV30,CAWSGPGSTGGSGANVLTF